The 25 T cell receptor beta chains in this list originate from one sample, sequenced in a study of T-cell memory formation after mild COVID-19. TCRdb recomputed calls from the 5' RACE reads with MiXCR, one row per CDR3 protein. In the table there are around 190,000 distinct CDR3 sequences, approximately 17% of which are singletons. Specimen: PBMCs or a T cell subset sorted from them (not recorded which). The receptor set was obtained from a young man who had mild COVID-19 (a few samples of this study predate the infection). Cell type and time point are not known.

The table lists this clonotype with a few counts. This rearrangement joins TRBV29-1 to TRBJ1-2, with 7 bases matching TRBD1. Germline values: CDR1 SQVTM, CDR2 ANQGSEA. V shed 7 bases and J 0 bases; nucleotides not matched to a gene: 2. The CDR3 covers 12 residues. The CDR3 spells CSAGQSNYGYTF. The CDR3 DNA is TGCAGCGCGGGACAGTCTAACTATGGCTACACCTTC. Looking up the rest from reference TRBV29-1 and TRBJ1-2 gives the full variable domain: SAVISQKPSRDICQRGTSLTIQCQVDSQVTMMFWYRQQPGQSLTLIATANQGSEATYESGFVIDKFPISRPNLTFSTLTVSNMSPEDSSIYLCSAGQSNYGYTFGSGTRLTVV.

This clonotype was detected many times. The rearrangement uses TRBV12-3 or TRBV12-4 and TRBJ2-2, with 10 bases matching TRBD2. The CDR3 length is 14 residues. The junction had 4 bases not matched to a gene; V was cut back by 6 bases and J by 6 bases. The CDR3 sequence is CASRNSGGSGELFF. In DNA, the CDR3 is TGTGCCAGCAGGAATAGCGGGGGGTCCGGGGAGCTGTTTTTT.

In this sample, this clonotype turned up a few times. V is TRBV7-3 and J is TRBJ1-1; TRBD1 might be the D (5 bases). Germline V gene sequence: CDR1 SGHTA, CDR2 FQGTGA. Trimming removed 8 bases from V and 1 base from J, with 11 bases in between. This CDR3 is built from 13 residues. The CDR3 protein is CASSSGGNTEAFF. The CDR3 nucleotides are TGTGCCAGCTCGTCGGGGGGGAACACTGAAGCTTTCTTT.

The chain links TRBV11-2 to TRBJ2-3, with D perhaps assigned TRBD1 or TRBD2 (6 bases each). The CDR3 loop spans 17 amino acids. The germline V gene encodes CDR1 SGHAT and CDR2 FQNNGV. V dropped 3 bases and J dropped 2 bases, with 18 bases sitting between them. In nucleotides, the CDR3 is TGTGCCAGCAGCTTGCGCCCTGGGGGCGGGATCACAGATACGCAGTATTTT. Amino acids: CASSLRPGGGITDTQYF.

In its sample, this clonotype was seen a few times. The chain links TRBV7-9 to TRBJ1-1; D uncertain. Germline CDR1 is SEHNR and CDR2 is FQNEAQ (reference sequence). The CDR3 has 14 amino acids. Trimming shortened V by 6 bases and J by 5 bases, and 16 bases separated the two germline ends. CDR3 sequence: CASRNSYGETEAFF. CDR3 bases: TGTGCCAGCAGAAATTCCTACGGGGAGACTGAAGCTTTCTTT.

The CDR3 loop is CASSSGTGAAGELFF. In DNA, the CDR3 is TGTGCCAGCAGTTCCGGGACAGGGGCCGCCGGGGAGCTGTTTTTT. The chain employs TRBV6-5 and TRBJ2-2; 10 bases align to TRBD1. The germline gives CDR1 MNHEY, CDR2 SVGAGI. The V gene end was trimmed by 4 bases and the J gene end by 6 bases; junction bases not matched to a gene: 5. The CDR3 is made up of 15 amino acids.

The sample holds a few counts of this clonotype. The chain links TRBV3-1 to TRBJ2-2, with TRBD2 matching over 9 bases. CDR1 LGHDT and CDR2 YNNKEL come from the germline V gene (reference sequence). CDR3 length: 18 residues. With 1 base clipped from V and 6 bases from J, the junction kept 12 bases outside the gene matches. The CDR3 spells CASSQVWLAGSRAGELFF. In nucleotides, the CDR3 is TGTGCCAGCAGCCAAGTTTGGCTAGCGGGGTCGAGGGCCGGGGAGCTGTTTTTT.

The CDR3 nucleotides read TGTGCCTGGAGTGTTGCCCAGGCCCCGTTCTTC. It encodes CAWSVAQAPFF. The V call is TRBV30, the J call TRBJ2-1; D is unclear. Between the trimmed V and J ends, which lost 0 bases and 15 bases, there was a span of 12 bases. The length of the CDR3 is 11 residues. Per the germline V gene, CDR1 is GTSNPN and CDR2 is SVGIG (reference sequence).

This clonotype showed up just a few times. The chain couples TRBV5-1 to TRBJ2-5; TRBD1 aligns across 10 bases. CDR3 length: 15 residues. J was trimmed by 3 bases and V by 0 bases; bases with no gene match: 2. Germline V gives CDR1 SGHRS, CDR2 YFSETQ. The CDR3 sequence is CASSLGGTGEETQYF. The CDR3 DNA is TGCGCCAGCAGCTTGGGAGGGACAGGGGAAGAGACCCAGTACTTC.

The chain has TRBV7-9 and TRBJ2-1; D call uncertain. The CDR3 is made up of 12 amino acids. Trimming pared 8 bases from V and 15 bases from J, leaving 20 bases between. CDR1 and CDR2 (germline): SEHNR, FQNEAQ (reference sequence). CDR3 residues: CASETETEKAFF. In nucleotides, the CDR3 is TGTGCCAGCGAAACCGAAACAGAGAAGGCGTTCTTC.

The V and J genes are TRBV7-3 and TRBJ2-1, with 12 bases lining up with TRBD2. Germline V gene sequence: CDR1 SGHTA, CDR2 FQGTGA. Trimming removed 2 bases from V and 7 bases from J; junction bases left unmatched: 9. The CDR3 covers 17 residues. The CDR3, as DNA: TGTGCCAGCAGCTTATCGTACCTAGCGGGGGGGACAAATGAGCAGTTCTTC. Protein: CASSLSYLAGGTNEQFF.

The chain employs TRBV7-2 and TRBJ2-7; D ambiguous. The length of the CDR3 is 14 residues. V was trimmed by 5 bases and J by 0 bases, leaving 11 bases between them. The germline gives CDR1 SGHTA, CDR2 FQGNSA. The CDR3 reads CASSVSPDSYEQYF. CDR3 coding DNA: TGTGCCAGCAGCGTAAGTCCCGACTCCTACGAGCAGTACTTC.

This chain joins TRBV12-3 or TRBV12-4 and TRBJ1-1; tentatively, D is TRBD1 (6 bases). The ends were cut back, 0 bases at V and 4 bases at J, with 9 bases in the middle. The CDR3 sequence is 14 residues long. CDR3 in DNA: TGTGCCAGCAGTTTAGCCCTAGGGGGCACTGAAGCTTTCTTT. Protein: CASSLALGGTEAFF.

This sequence joins TRBV4-3 and TRBJ1-6; D not resolved. The V and J ends lost 1 base and 7 bases respectively, with 11 bases between them. CDR1 and CDR2 from the germline V gene are LGHNA and YSLEER. The CDR3 covers 15 residues. In nucleotides, the CDR3 is TGCGCCAGCAGCCAAGGGGAGAACGGGAATTCACCCCTCCACTTT. It specifies CASSQGENGNSPLHF.

This clonotype came up a few times. V is TRBV4-3 and J is TRBJ1-4; perhaps TRBD1 as D (5 bases). The CDR3 has 16 amino acids. V lost 4 bases and J lost 0, with 12 bases in between. Germline CDR1 is LGHNA and CDR2 is YSLEER. CDR3 residues: CASSRGGAATNEKLFF. DNA for the CDR3: TGCGCCAGCAGCCGGGGTGGGGCGGCAACTAATGAAAAACTGTTTTTT.

V and J are TRBV23-1 and TRBJ1-4, with 9 bases matching TRBD1. TRBV23-1 is annotated as an ORF whose role is uncertain. With V trimmed by 7 bases and J by 8 bases, 17 bases remained unmatched. This CDR3 is 17 amino acids long. CDR3 sequence: CASITRDRDRRGEKLFF. CDR3 in DNA: TGCGCCAGCATTACTAGGGACAGGGACCGTCGGGGGGAAAAACTGTTTTTT.

This clonotype was detected only a few times. The chain joins TRBV11-1 to TRBJ2-2; 7 bases are a match to TRBD2. Losses at the gene ends were 7 bases for V and 5 bases for J; bases not matched to a gene: 7. CDR3 length: 14 amino acids. The germline gives CDR1 SGHAT, CDR2 FQDESV (reference sequence). The CDR3 spells CASTRRGRTGELFF. CDR3 DNA: TGTGCCAGCACCCGGCGGGGGAGAACCGGGGAGCTGTTTTTT.

The chain carries TRBV5-1 and TRBJ2-7, with D perhaps TRBD1 or TRBD2 (5 bases each). Per germline, CDR1 SGHRS and CDR2 YFSETQ. The ends were cut back, 0 bases at V and 7 bases at J, with 11 bases in the middle. The CDR3 length is 13 residues. The CDR3 bases are TGCGCCAGCAGCTTGGAGTGGGGCGGGGAGCAGTACTTC. This sequence encodes CASSLEWGGEQYF.

This rearrangement joins TRBV6-4 to TRBJ1-1; TRBD1 agrees at 8 bases. The germline V gene has CDR1 MRHNA and CDR2 SNTAGT. CDR3 length: 13 amino acids. V was pared by 3 bases and J by 5 bases, with 2 bases of the junction left unmatched. The CDR3 reads CASSDRQGTEAFF. CDR3 DNA sequence: TGTGCCAGCAGTGATAGACAGGGGACTGAAGCTTTCTTT.

This clonotype was found a few times. V and J are TRBV3-1 and TRBJ2-2; D is perhaps TRBD2 (5 bases). The CDR3 consists of 12 residues. Germline CDR1 and CDR2: LGHDT and YNNKEL (reference sequence). V lost 5 bases to trimming and J lost 8 bases, with 9 bases between them. Written as DNA, the CDR3 is TGTGCCAGCAGCTTGCAGCGGGGGGAGCTGTTTTTT. Residues: CASSLQRGELFF. The whole variable domain, filled in from reference TRBV3-1 and TRBJ2-2, reads DTAVSQTPKYLVTQMGNDKSIKCEQNLGHDTMYWYKQDSKKFLKIMFSYNNKELIINETVPNRFSPKSPDKAHLNLHINSLELGDSAVYFCASSLQRGELFFGEGSRLTVL.

The chain recombines TRBV4-2 with TRBJ2-4, with 11 nucleotides matching TRBD1. CDR3 length: 16 residues. V shed 4 bases, J shed 4 bases, and the junction held 6 bases outside the gene matches. The germline V gene has CDR1 LGHNA and CDR2 YNFKEQ. The CDR3 protein is CASSPGTGGVKNIQYF. In DNA form, the CDR3 reads TGTGCCAGCAGCCCGGGGACAGGGGGGGTGAAAAACATTCAGTACTTC.

J is TRBJ2-1 and V is TRBV7-2; 11 bases are shared with TRBD2. The CDR3 runs to 16 residues. V was clipped by 1 base and J by 3 bases; unmatched bases: 2. Per germline, CDR1 SGHTA and CDR2 FQGNSA. CDR3 nucleotide sequence: TGTGCCAGCAGCTTAGTAGGGACTAGCGGCTACAATGAGCAGTTCTTC. Its translation: CASSLVGTSGYNEQFF.

This clonotype was seen a handful of times. The J gene is TRBJ2-7, the V gene TRBV11-2; possible D gene TRBD1, 5 bases. Germline-derived CDR1 and CDR2 are SGHAT and FQNNGV. The CDR3 is 12 residues long. V lost 4 bases, J lost 4 bases, and 8 bases lay in between. CDR3 bases: TGTGCCAGCAGCTCACAGGAGTACGAGCAGTACTTC. Amino acid sequence: CASSSQEYEQYF.

This clonotype was picked up a small number of times. Here the CDR3 DNA reads TGCAGTGCGGGGAGGGCGGGCCAGGGCACAGATACGCAGTATTTT. Translating it yields CSAGRAGQGTDTQYF. This sequence joins TRBV20-1 and TRBJ2-3; 7 nucleotides align to TRBD2. V was pared by 6 bases and J by 1 base, with 10 bases of the junction left unmatched. The CDR3 is made up of 15 amino acids. CDR1 is DFQATT and CDR2 is SNEGSKA in the germline V gene (reference sequence).

The chain recombines TRBV4-3 with TRBJ2-5, with D possibly matching TRBD2 (5 bases). The CDR3 loop spans 13 amino acids. Looked up from germline, CDR1 is LGHNA and CDR2 is YSLEER. V was shortened by 1 base and J by 3 bases, with 6 bases between the two germline ends. In DNA form, the CDR3 reads TGCGCCAGCAGCCAAGGGGAGAAAGAGACCCAGTACTTC. Translating it yields CASSQGEKETQYF.